One T cell receptor (beta chain) is described in this entry. Its target is unknown. Data came from immunoSEQ multiplex PCR; TCRdb stores just in-frame clones and leaves some out. The sample has about 94,000 clones, more than 85% seen once; the top ten hold approximately 0.5%. This sample was included in a study of Tregs in tolerant kidney transplant recipients. The study's findings and limits: Biological reproducibility was not directly addressed, but technical replication error appeared minimal. Findings come from small patient numbers and require larger validation.

Thawed PBMCs were FACS-sorted into unstimulated CD4+CD25+CD127- regulatory T cells, CD4+CD25- non-regulatory cells, CD4 and CD8 cells. V was shortened by 8 bases and J by 6 bases, with 19 bases between the two germline ends. Germline V CDR1 and CDR2: MNHEY, SMNVEV (reference sequence). The CDR3 sequence is 15 residues long. The chain uses TRBV27 and TRBJ2-2; D perhaps matches TRBD2 (5 bases). The sample consisted of CD4+ T cells from blood, taken before the transplant. The sequence was obtained from a human donor who received a combined kidney and bone marrow transplant. For the CDR3, the DNA is TGTGCCAGCCGGGGTTTATCTTTATCGTCCGGGGAGCTGTTTTTT. Its protein is CASRGLSLSSGELFF.